The 23 T cell receptor beta chains presented below share a single source sample, sequenced in a study of blood T cell repertoires in COVID-19 (dated by TCRdb to 2020 to 2021). Libraries were constructed by the immunoSEQ multiplex PCR assay. TCRdb provides this immuneACCESS table in a form limited to in-frame rearrangements. Some clones are lacking; in checked studies, under half of them reflect an unresolved V gene, and why the rest are absent is not known. This sample gives around 200,000 clones in total; less than 85% of them show up just once. Approximately 13% of the sample is in the top ten clones. Sequencing was done on a sample of peripheral blood. These receptors were taken from a man between 45 and 60 years old who had recovered from COVID-19.

This clone was recorded at least ten times. This chain uses TRBV19 with TRBJ2-7; the D gene is possibly TRBD2 (6 bases). The V gene lost 1 base and the J gene lost 1 base, with 8 bases spanning the gap. CDR3 size: 14 residues. The germline V gene has CDR1 LNHDA and CDR2 SQIVND (reference sequence). The CDR3 loop is CASSIAGESYEQYF. Here the CDR3 DNA reads TGTGCCAGTAGTATAGCGGGAGAGTCCTACGAGCAGTACTTC.

This chain connects TRBV6-5 to TRBJ2-7; 12 nucleotides line up with TRBD1. The germline V gene has CDR1 MNHEY and CDR2 SVGAGI. The CDR3 consists of 15 residues. V was pared by 6 bases and J by 5 bases, with 8 bases of the junction left unmatched. The CDR3 region has the DNA TGTGCCAGCAGAGCGGACCGGGACAGGGGGCACGAGCAGTACTTC. Translation: CASRADRDRGHEQYF.

The chain combines TRBV11-3 with TRBJ2-1; TRBD2 matches 13 bases. In germline, CDR1 is SGHNT, CDR2 YENEEA. The CDR3 covers 15 residues. The ends lost 5 bases at V and 9 bases at J; junction bases unmatched: 7. The CDR3 bases are TGTGCCAGCAGCCCTGGACTAGCGGGAGCGGGTGAGCAGTTCTTC. Its protein is CASSPGLAGAGEQFF.

This chain uses TRBV28 with TRBJ1-2; 7 bases match TRBD1. This CDR3 has 17 residues. Germline-derived CDR1 and CDR2 are MDHEN and SYDVKM. Trimming removed 3 bases from V and 3 bases from J; junction bases left unmatched: 13. The CDR3 coding sequence is TGTGCCAGCAGTTTGTCCCCGGGACAGCCCTTTGACTATGGCTACACCTTC. This gives the protein CASSLSPGQPFDYGYTF.

This clone was counted many times. The chain links TRBV30 to TRBJ1-5; 7 bases align to TRBD1. This CDR3 has 19 residues. Trimming removed 1 base from V and 0 bases from J; junction bases left unmatched: 15. Per germline, CDR1 GTSNPN and CDR2 SVGIG (reference sequence). CDR3 coding DNA: TGTGCCTGGAGTGGCCCTCCCCGGGACAGAGATTTTAGCAATCAGCCCCAGCATTTT. This translates into CAWSGPPRDRDFSNQPQHF.

The chain has TRBV27 and TRBJ2-2, with no clear D. Trimming removed 5 bases from V and 2 bases from J, with 9 bases in between. This CDR3 region has 14 residues. Germline CDR1 and CDR2: MNHEY and SMNVEV (reference sequence). The CDR3, as DNA: TGTGCCAGCAGTCGACAATTTAACACCGGGGAGCTGTTTTTT. This translates into CASSRQFNTGELFF.

The genes are TRBV6-1 and TRBJ1-1, with D possibly being TRBD1 (5 bases). CDR3 length equals 15 residues. V lost 0 bases and J 4 bases, leaving 12 bases between the germline ends. CDR1 and CDR2 from the germline V gene are MNHNS and SASEGT. DNA of the CDR3: TGTGCCAGCAGTGAAGCTCATTCCCAGGGCACTGAAGCTTTCTTT. Translation gives CASSEAHSQGTEAFF.

This chain connects TRBV13 to TRBJ2-5, with 7 bases identical to TRBD1. Germline-derived CDR1 and CDR2 are PRHDT and FYEKMQ (reference sequence). Losses at the gene ends were 4 bases for V and 2 bases for J; bases not matched to a gene: 4. CDR3 length equals 14 residues. The DNA of the CDR3 is TGTGCCAGCAGCTCGGGGACAGAGCAAGAGACCCAGTACTTC. It translates to CASSSGTEQETQYF.

The V gene is TRBV5-5, the J gene TRBJ1-2; D is possibly TRBD1 (5 bases). The ends were cut back, 2 bases at V and 8 bases at J, with 22 bases in the middle. Germline values: CDR1 SGHKS, CDR2 YYEKEE (reference sequence). This CDR3 spans 16 amino acids. DNA for the CDR3: TGTGCCAGCAGCTTCAACCCGGGGGACCATACATGGGGCTACACCTTC. Translating gives CASSFNPGDHTWGYTF.

V usage is TRBV6-2 or TRBV6-3 and J usage is TRBJ2-7, with 12 bases lining up with TRBD1. Germline V CDR1 and CDR2: MNHEY, SVGEGT. V trimming: 5 bases; J trimming: 5 bases; junction bases outside the gene matches: 7. The CDR3 is made up of 15 amino acids. The CDR3 DNA reads TGTGCCAGCAGTAGCCGGGACAGGGGGCGTCACGAGCAGTACTTC. Its translation is CASSSRDRGRHEQYF.

This chain connects TRBV7-9 to TRBJ2-3; possible D gene TRBD2, 5 bases. This CDR3 is 16 amino acids long. Germline V CDR1 and CDR2: SEHNR, FQNEAQ (reference sequence). V dropped 5 bases and J dropped 3 bases, with 18 bases sitting between them. CDR3 sequence: CASSPLFLSGTDTQYF. CDR3 nucleotides: TGTGCCAGCAGCCCCCTGTTCTTGAGCGGTACAGATACGCAGTATTTT. Complete variable domain (other parts from reference TRBV7-9 and TRBJ2-3): DTGVSQNPRHKITKRGQNVTFRCDPISEHNRLYWYRQTLGQGPEFLTYFQNEAQLEKSRLLSDRFSAERPKGSFSTLEIQRTEQGDSAMYLCASSPLFLSGTDTQYFGPGTRLTVL.

This clone has only one observation. This chain uses TRBV7-6 with TRBJ2-7, with 10 bases matching TRBD1. From germline, CDR1 is SGHVS and CDR2 FNYEAQ. Trimming cost V 5 bases and J 5 bases; bases outside gene matches: 15. The CDR3 has 17 residues. CDR3 protein: CASSQFIQGQGPNEQYF. For the CDR3, the DNA is TGTGCCAGCAGCCAATTTATCCAGGGACAGGGGCCCAACGAGCAGTACTTC. Full variable domain (rest looked up from reference TRBV7-6 and TRBJ2-7): GAGVSQSPRYKVTKRGQDVALRCDPISGHVSLYWYRQALGQGPEFLTYFNYEAQQDKSGLPNDRFSAERPEGSISTLTIQRTEQRDSAMYRCASSQFIQGQGPNEQYFGPGTRLTVT.

This rearrangement joins TRBV7-3 to TRBJ2-3, with D perhaps matching TRBD2 (5 bases). Trimming took off 0 bases at V and 2 bases at J, with 9 bases between the two ends. Germline loops: CDR1 SGHTA, CDR2 FQGTGA. The CDR3 length is 15 residues. CDR3 in amino acids: CASSLTGLNTDTQYF. The CDR3 DNA is TGTGCCAGCAGCTTAACCGGACTGAACACAGATACGCAGTATTTT.

This clone was observed a few times. The V call is TRBV24-1, the J call TRBJ1-4, with D perhaps TRBD1 (6 bases). The CDR3 length is 14 residues. V lost 7 bases and J lost 7, with 15 bases in between. CDR1 and CDR2 from the germline V gene are KGHDR and SFDVKD. The CDR3 DNA follows: TGTGCCACCAGCGATACAGGGAACCTTGAAAAACTGTTTTTT. Translated, it gives CATSDTGNLEKLFF.

V usage is TRBV19 and J usage is TRBJ1-2; possible D gene TRBD1, 6 bases. The germline CDR1 and CDR2 sequences are LNHDA and SQIVND (reference sequence). Trimming took off 7 bases at V and 1 base at J, with 13 bases between the two ends. The CDR3 is 14 amino acids. The CDR3 DNA reads TGTGCCAGTAACATCGGACAGATTAACTATGGCTACACCTTC. As protein: CASNIGQINYGYTF. Variable domain in full (rest from reference TRBV19 and TRBJ1-2): DGGITQSPKYLFRKEGQNVTLSCEQNLNHDAMYWYRQDPGQGLRLIYYSQIVNDFQKGDIAEGYSVSREKKESFPLTVTSAQKNPTAFYLCASNIGQINYGYTFGSGTRLTVV.

This chain uses TRBV19 with TRBJ2-3; D perhaps matches TRBD1 (5 bases). Deletions cut 7 bases from V and 0 bases from J, with 11 bases between. The CDR3 extends over 14 amino acids. CDR1 is LNHDA, CDR2 SQIVND, per germline (reference sequence). CDR3 region: CASKQASSTDTQYF. DNA for the CDR3: TGTGCCAGTAAACAGGCTTCTAGCACAGATACGCAGTATTTT.

This clone occurred a few times. The rearrangement uses TRBV12-3 or TRBV12-4 and TRBJ1-1; TRBD1 might be the D (5 bases). V was clipped by 5 bases and J by 8 bases, with 9 bases between them. The CDR3 spans 11 residues. This CDR3 is CASSGTLEAFF. CDR3 sequence (DNA): TGTGCCAGCAGTGGGACTCTAGAAGCTTTCTTT.

The chain carries TRBV27 and TRBJ2-7; D gene unclear. The ends were cut back, 3 bases at V and 5 bases at J, with 11 bases in the middle. This CDR3 region has 13 residues. Per the germline V gene, CDR1 is MNHEY and CDR2 is SMNVEV (reference sequence). The CDR3 loop is CASSFSRLHEQYF. CDR3 nucleotides: TGTGCCAGCAGTTTCTCTAGGCTCCACGAGCAGTACTTC.

The chain links TRBV6-5 to TRBJ2-1, with 9 positions matching TRBD2. The junction had 7 bases not matched to a gene; V was cut back by 2 bases and J by 8 bases. The CDR3 loop spans 15 amino acids. Germline V CDR1 and CDR2: MNHEY, SVGAGI. DNA of the CDR3: TGTGCCAGCAGTTACCGGCGGGAGGGCCGGCATGAGCAGTTCTTC. Translating gives CASSYRREGRHEQFF.

The CDR3 here is CASSQGQGTYEQYF. The CDR3 DNA reads TGTGCCAGCAGCCAGGGACAGGGCACCTACGAGCAGTACTTC. The chain uses TRBV4-2 and TRBJ2-7; 9 bases are a match to TRBD1. Germline values: CDR1 LGHNA, CDR2 YNFKEQ. The length of the CDR3 is 14 residues. V lost 3 bases to trimming and J lost 2 bases; unmatched junction nucleotides: 2.

V and J are TRBV7-3 and TRBJ2-2, with TRBD2 matching 11 bases. The trim removed 5 bases at V and 0 bases at J, leaving 17 bases unmatched. Germline CDR1 and CDR2: SGHTA and FQGTGA. The length of the CDR3 is 21 residues. The CDR3 DNA sequence: TGTGCCAGCAGCCCCTTTCTAGCGGGAGGCACCTACGGAGCGAACACCGGGGAGCTGTTTTTT. It encodes CASSPFLAGGTYGANTGELFF. Using reference TRBV7-3 and TRBJ2-2 for the parts outside the CDR3, the full variable domain is GAGVSQTPSNKVTEKGKYVELRCDPISGHTALYWYRQSLGQGPEFLIYFQGTGAADDSGLPNDRFFAVRPEGSVSTLKIQRTERGDSAVYLCASSPFLAGGTYGANTGELFFGEGSRLTVL.

The chain uses TRBV18 and TRBJ2-7, with TRBD1 matching 8 bases. V gave up 3 bases and J gave up 1 base; unmatched junction bases: 5. Germline CDR1 and CDR2: KGHSH and LQKENI. The CDR3 loop spans 15 amino acids. CDR3 protein: CASSPTGQASYEQYF. In nucleotides, the CDR3 is TGTGCCAGCTCACCGACGGGACAGGCTTCCTACGAGCAGTACTTC.

Comments on this clone: Within the sample, other DNA sequences also encode this same CDR3. The V and J genes are TRBV2 and TRBJ2-7; 13 nucleotides match TRBD2. V trimming: 9 bases; J trimming: 3 bases; junction bases outside the gene matches: 2. The CDR3 has 13 amino acids. Germline V lookup: CDR1 SNHLY, CDR2 FYNNEI. The CDR3 region is CASRTSGSYEQYF. The CDR3 DNA reads TGTGCCAGTCGGACTAGCGGGAGCTACGAGCAGTACTTC.